The sequence of this T cell receptor (beta chain) was determined in a study of CD8+ T cells in alopecia areata. General study results and limits: Especially in alopecia totalis/universalis, lesional scalp showed greater clonality than normal scalp did. Scalp and blood retained many expanded lesional clones during tofacitinib.

Treatment meaning: oral pan-JAK inhibitor, 5-10 mg twice daily. Peripheral blood, together with lesional scalp punch biopsies, was collected from alopecia areata patients. A FACSAria was used to sort CD4+ and CD8+ T cells. These cells came from PBMCs. On this clone: What it binds is not known.

RNA, once extracted, was reverse transcribed into cDNA for use as the sequencing template. Profiling relied on immunoSEQ multiplex PCR, and the TCRdb table lists in-frame clones only, not all of them. This table has around 150,000 clones, around four fifths appearing once. The CDR3 has 13 amino acids. CDR1 SGHDT and CDR2 YYEEEE come from the germline V gene. V gave up 9 bases and J gave up 1 base, with 10 bases separating them. Sequencing was performed on CD8+ T cells sorted from blood, taken at week 4, from a patient treated with tofacitinib. The source of this sequence is a human donor with alopecia areata. The V and J genes are TRBV5-6 and TRBJ2-2, with D perhaps matching TRBD2 (6 bases). The CDR3 DNA is TGTGCCACCACGGGGGAGAACACCGGGGAGCTGTTTTTT. It yields the protein CATTGENTGELFF.